The table lists the clone carrying this TCR beta chain with a few counts. Antigen unknown. CDR3-region Arm-PCR and iRepertoire HTBI primers produced the TCR beta libraries. TCRdb processed the multiplex PCR reads anew with MiXCR; each CDR3 protein has one entry. Of approximately 470,000 distinct CDR3 sequences listed, less than 25% are singletons. This entry is derived from a study of regulatory T cells in long-lasting Graves disease. About the research overall: Disease was considered persistent Graves' disease after over 5 years of antithyroid drugs (with positive TSH receptor antibodies). General study results and limits: Thyroid tissue went unstudied; only peripheral blood was examined.

The length of the CDR3 is 16 residues. CDR1 and CDR2 from the germline V gene are MGHRA and YSYEKL. Trimming removed 5 bases from V and 0 bases from J, with 14 bases in between. Indicated time point: persistent/refractory GD, antithyroid drugs over 5 years with positive TRAb. PBMC RNA was the source of the TCR library. Guidelines of the American Thyroid Association were used to diagnose Graves' disease. The EDTA tubes were filled with around 9.1 milliliters of drawn peripheral blood. The specimen was peripheral blood mononuclear cells (PBMCs), collected when the disease was refractory, from a patient treated with antithyroid drugs. The sequence was obtained from a female donor with Graves disease. This chain links TRBV4-1 with TRBJ1-5; TRBD1 is a possible D gene (5 bases). The CDR3 DNA reads as TGCGCCAGCAGCAAGGGGCAAGTTAATAGCAATCAGCCCCAGCATTTT. This gives the protein CASSKGQVNSNQPQHF.